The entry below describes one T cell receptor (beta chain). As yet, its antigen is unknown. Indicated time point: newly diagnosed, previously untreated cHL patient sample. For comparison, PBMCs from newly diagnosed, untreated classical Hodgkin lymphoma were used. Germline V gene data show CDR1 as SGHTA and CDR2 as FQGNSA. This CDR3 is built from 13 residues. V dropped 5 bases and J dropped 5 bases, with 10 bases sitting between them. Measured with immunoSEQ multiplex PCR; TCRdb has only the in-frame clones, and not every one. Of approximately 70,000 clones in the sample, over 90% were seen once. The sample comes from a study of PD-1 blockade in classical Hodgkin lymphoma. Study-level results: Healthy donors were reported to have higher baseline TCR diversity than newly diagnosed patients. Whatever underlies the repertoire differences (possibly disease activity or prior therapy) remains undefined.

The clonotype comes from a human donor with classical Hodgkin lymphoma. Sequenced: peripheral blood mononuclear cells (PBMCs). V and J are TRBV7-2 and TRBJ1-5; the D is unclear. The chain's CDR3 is CASSRNRDQPQHF. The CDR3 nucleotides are TGTGCCAGCAGCCGCAATAGGGATCAGCCCCAGCATTTT. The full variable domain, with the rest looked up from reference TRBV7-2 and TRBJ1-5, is GAGVSQSPSNKVTEKGKDVELRCDPISGHTALYWYRQSLGQGLEFLIYFQGNSAPDKSGLPSDRFSAERTGGSVSTLTIQRTQQEDSAVYLCASSRNRDQPQHFGDGTRLSIL.